This T cell receptor beta chain was recovered during a study of blood T cells in healthy people across ages. This CDR3 region has 15 residues. Germline CDR1 is DFQATT and CDR2 is SNEGSKA (reference sequence). Primers used in a second PCR of roughly 7 to 11 cycles were a sample-barcoded 5' primer and a J-beta primer mix. MiXCR, run by TCRdb on the 5' RACE reads, gives a single entry per CDR3 protein. Here the sample spans hundreds of thousands of distinct CDR3 sequences, about 20% being singletons. The V call is TRBV20-1, the J call TRBJ2-5; 13 bases align to TRBD2. Judging by the DNA end, TRBJ2-1 fits better; the J call may be wrong. The specimen was blood. The sequence was obtained from a man aged 70-80 years in good health. CDR3 residues: CSAARTSGRGNEQFF. For the CDR3, the DNA is TGCAGTGCGGCACGGACTAGCGGGAGAGGCAATGAGCAGTTCTTC.